This record concerns one T cell receptor (beta chain) sequence. TCRdb keeps only in-frame clones here, not all; method: immunoSEQ multiplex PCR. The data show over 2,000 clones, with around 80% seen just once and 4.5% to 5% held by the top ten. This record belongs to a study of chemoradiotherapy in HPV16-positive cancers. Germline V gene sequence: CDR1 SGHRS, CDR2 YFSETQ. This CDR3 region has 13 residues. Trimming shortened V by 4 bases and J by 5 bases, and 11 bases separated the two germline ends. This specimen consisted of tumor tissue, obtained from a patient who underwent chemoradiotherapy. This sequence was found in a human donor with HPV-associated anogenital cancer. This chain links TRBV5-1 with TRBJ2-3; no definite D call. In DNA, the CDR3 is TGCGCCAGCAGCCTACAAGCCTTAGATACGCAGTATTTT. Translation gives CASSLQALDTQYF.